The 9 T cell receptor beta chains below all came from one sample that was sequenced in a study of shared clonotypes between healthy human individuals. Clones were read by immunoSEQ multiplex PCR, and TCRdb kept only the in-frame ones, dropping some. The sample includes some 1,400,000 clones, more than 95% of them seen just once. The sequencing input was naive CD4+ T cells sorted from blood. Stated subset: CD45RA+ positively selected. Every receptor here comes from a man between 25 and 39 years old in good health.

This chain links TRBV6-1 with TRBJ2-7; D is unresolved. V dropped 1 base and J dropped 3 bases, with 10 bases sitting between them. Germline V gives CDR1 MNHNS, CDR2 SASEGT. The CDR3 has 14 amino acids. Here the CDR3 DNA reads TGTGCCAGCAGTGAAGGATTACAGAGCTACGAGCAGTACTTC. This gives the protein CASSEGLQSYEQYF.

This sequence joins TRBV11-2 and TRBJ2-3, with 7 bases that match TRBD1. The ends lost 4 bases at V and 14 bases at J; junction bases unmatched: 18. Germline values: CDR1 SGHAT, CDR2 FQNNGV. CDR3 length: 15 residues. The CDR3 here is CASSSYRDSGPVPYF. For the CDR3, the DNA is TGTGCCAGCAGCTCGTATAGGGACAGTGGCCCAGTACCGTATTTT.

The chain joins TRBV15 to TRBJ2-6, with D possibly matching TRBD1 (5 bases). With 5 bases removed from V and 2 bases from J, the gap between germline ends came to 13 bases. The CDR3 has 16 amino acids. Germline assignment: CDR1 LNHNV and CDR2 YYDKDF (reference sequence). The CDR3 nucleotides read TGTGCCACCAGCCTTATTTCAGGGCCTGGGGCCAACGTCCTGACTTTC. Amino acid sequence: CATSLISGPGANVLTF. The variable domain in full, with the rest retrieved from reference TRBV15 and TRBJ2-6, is DAMVIQNPRYQVTQFGKPVTLSCSQTLNHNVMYWYQQKSSQAPKLLFHYYDKDFNNEADTPDNFQSRRPNTSFCFLDIRSPGLGDTAMYLCATSLISGPGANVLTFGAGSRLTVL.

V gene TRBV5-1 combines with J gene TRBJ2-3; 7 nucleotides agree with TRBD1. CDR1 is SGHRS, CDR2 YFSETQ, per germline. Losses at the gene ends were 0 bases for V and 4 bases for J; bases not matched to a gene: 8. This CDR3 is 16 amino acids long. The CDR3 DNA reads TGCGCCAGCAGCTTGGTTTGGCAGGGGGTGCCAGATACGCAGTATTTT. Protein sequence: CASSLVWQGVPDTQYF.

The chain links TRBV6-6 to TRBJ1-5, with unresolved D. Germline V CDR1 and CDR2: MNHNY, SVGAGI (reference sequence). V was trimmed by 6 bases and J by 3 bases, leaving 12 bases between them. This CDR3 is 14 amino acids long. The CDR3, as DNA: TGTGCCAGCAGCCAGACGGGCCTCAATCAGCCCCAGCATTTT. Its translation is CASSQTGLNQPQHF.

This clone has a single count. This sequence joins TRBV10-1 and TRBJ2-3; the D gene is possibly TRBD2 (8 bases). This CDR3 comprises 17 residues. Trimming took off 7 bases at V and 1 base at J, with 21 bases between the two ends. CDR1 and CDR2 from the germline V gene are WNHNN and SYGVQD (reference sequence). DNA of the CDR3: TGCGCCAGCACCTTCGGGGGGGGACAGAGACGCACAGATACGCAGTATTTT. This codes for CASTFGGGQRRTDTQYF.

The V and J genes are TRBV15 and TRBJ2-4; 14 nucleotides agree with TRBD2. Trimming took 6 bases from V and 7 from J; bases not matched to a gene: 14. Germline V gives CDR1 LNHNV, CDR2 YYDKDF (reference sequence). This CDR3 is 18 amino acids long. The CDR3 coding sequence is TGTGCCACCAGACCGGGACTAGCGGGAGTTGGGGGGAGGAACATTCAGTACTTC. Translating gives CATRPGLAGVGGRNIQYF.

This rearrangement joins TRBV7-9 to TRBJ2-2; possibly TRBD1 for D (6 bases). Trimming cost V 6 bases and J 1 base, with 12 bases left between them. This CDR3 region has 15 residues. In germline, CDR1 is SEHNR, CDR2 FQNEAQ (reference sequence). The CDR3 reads CASSRVRGNTGELFF. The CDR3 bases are TGTGCCAGCAGTCGGGTCAGGGGGAACACCGGGGAGCTGTTTTTT.

The CDR3 is CASSPGLGINQPQHF. In DNA form, the CDR3 reads TGCGCCAGCAGCCCGGGGTTAGGTATTAATCAGCCCCAGCATTTT. This chain links TRBV5-1 with TRBJ1-5, with D uncertain. V lost 4 bases and J lost 4, with 15 bases in between. Germline V gene data show CDR1 as SGHRS and CDR2 as YFSETQ. This CDR3 is 15 amino acids long. Full variable domain (outside the CDR3, taken from reference TRBV5-1 and TRBJ1-5): KAGVTQTPRYLIKTRGQQVTLSCSPISGHRSVSWYQQTPGQGLQFLFEYFSETQRNKGNFPGRFSGRQFSNSRSEMNVSTLELGDSALYLCASSPGLGINQPQHFGDGTRLSIL.